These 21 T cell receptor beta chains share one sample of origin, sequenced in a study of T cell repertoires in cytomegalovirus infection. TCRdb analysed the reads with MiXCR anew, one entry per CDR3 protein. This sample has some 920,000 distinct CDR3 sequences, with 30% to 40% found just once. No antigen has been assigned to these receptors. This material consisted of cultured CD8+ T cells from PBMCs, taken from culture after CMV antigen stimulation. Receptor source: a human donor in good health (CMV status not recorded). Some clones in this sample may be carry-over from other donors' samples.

The CDR3 protein is CASSQGTAMNTEAFF. The DNA of the CDR3 is TGCGCCAGCAGCCAAGGGACGGCGATGAACACTGAAGCTTTCTTT. The J gene is TRBJ1-1, the V gene TRBV4-1; no firm D call. This CDR3 comprises 15 residues. The germline V and J ends were trimmed by 1 base and 0 bases, with 9 bases remaining between them. Germline V gene sequence: CDR1 MGHRA, CDR2 YSYEKL.

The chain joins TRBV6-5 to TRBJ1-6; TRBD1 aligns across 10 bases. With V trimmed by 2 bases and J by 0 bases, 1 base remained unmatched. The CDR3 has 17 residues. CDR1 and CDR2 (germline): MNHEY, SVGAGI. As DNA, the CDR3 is TGTGCCAGCAGTTACCGGGACAGGGGCTCCTATAATTCACCCCTCCACTTT. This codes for CASSYRDRGSYNSPLHF.

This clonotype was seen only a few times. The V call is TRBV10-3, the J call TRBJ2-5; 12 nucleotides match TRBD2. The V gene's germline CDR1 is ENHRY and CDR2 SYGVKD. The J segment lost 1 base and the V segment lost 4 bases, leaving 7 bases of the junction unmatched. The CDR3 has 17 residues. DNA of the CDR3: TGTGCCATCAGTGTACAGTCGGGACTAGCGGGCCAAGAGACCCAGTACTTC. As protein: CAISVQSGLAGQETQYF.

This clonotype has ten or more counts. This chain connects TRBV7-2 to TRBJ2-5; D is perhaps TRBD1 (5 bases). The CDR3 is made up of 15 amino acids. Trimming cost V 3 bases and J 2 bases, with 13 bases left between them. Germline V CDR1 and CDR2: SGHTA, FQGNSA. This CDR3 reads CASSFQGLTQETQYF. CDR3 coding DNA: TGTGCCAGCAGCTTCCAGGGTTTGACTCAAGAGACCCAGTACTTC.

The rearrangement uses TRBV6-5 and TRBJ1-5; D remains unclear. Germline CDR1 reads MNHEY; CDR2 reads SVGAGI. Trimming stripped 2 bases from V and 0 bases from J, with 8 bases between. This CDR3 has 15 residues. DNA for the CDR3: TGTGCCAGCAGTTACAATGGTAATAGCAATCAGCCCCAGCATTTT. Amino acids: CASSYNGNSNQPQHF.

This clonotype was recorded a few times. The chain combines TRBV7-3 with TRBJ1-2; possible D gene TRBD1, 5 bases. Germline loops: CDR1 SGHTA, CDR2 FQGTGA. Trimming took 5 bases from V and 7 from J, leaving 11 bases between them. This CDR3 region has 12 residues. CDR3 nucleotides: TGTGCCAGCAGCCCCGACGGGGCTGGCTACACCTTC. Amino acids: CASSPDGAGYTF.

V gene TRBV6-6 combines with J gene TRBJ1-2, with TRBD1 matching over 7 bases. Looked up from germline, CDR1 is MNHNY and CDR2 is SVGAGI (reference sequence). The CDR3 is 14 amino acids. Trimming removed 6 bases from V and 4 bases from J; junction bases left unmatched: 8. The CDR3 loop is CASSSITGAYGYTF. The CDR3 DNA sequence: TGTGCCAGCAGCTCCATTACAGGGGCCTATGGCTACACCTTC.

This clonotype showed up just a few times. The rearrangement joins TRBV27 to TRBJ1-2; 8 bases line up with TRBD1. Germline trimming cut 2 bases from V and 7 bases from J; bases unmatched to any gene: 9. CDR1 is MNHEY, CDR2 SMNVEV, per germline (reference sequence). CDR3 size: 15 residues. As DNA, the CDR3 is TGTGCCAGCAGTTTAAGGACAGGGATTTCGTTTGGCTACACCTTC. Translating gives CASSLRTGISFGYTF.

The CDR3, as DNA: TGCGCCAGCAGCTTGAGGGGCCAGGGCAATCAGCCCCAGCATTTT. Protein product: CASSLRGQGNQPQHF. V usage is TRBV5-1 and J usage is TRBJ1-5, with a weak D call TRBD1 (5 bases). V lost 1 base, J lost 2 bases, and 10 bases lay in between. This CDR3 is built from 15 residues. Germline CDR1 SGHRS, CDR2 YFSETQ. Using reference TRBV5-1 and TRBJ1-5 for the parts outside the CDR3, the full variable domain is KAGVTQTPRYLIKTRGQQVTLSCSPISGHRSVSWYQQTPGQGLQFLFEYFSETQRNKGNFPGRFSGRQFSNSRSEMNVSTLELGDSALYLCASSLRGQGNQPQHFGDGTRLSIL.

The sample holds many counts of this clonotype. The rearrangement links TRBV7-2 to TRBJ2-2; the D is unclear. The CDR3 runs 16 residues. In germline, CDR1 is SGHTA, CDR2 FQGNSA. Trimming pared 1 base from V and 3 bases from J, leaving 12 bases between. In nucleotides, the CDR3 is TGTGCCAGCAGCTTAGAGCGTAGGGCGTACACCGGGGAGCTGTTTTTT. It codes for CASSLERRAYTGELFF.

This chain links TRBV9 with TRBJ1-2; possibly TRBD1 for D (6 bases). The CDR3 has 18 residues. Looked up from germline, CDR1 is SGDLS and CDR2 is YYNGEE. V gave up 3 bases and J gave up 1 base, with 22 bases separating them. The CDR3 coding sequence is TGTGCCAGCAGCGGCCGACAGGCCCCAGATTCAATTAACTATGGCTACACCTTC. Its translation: CASSGRQAPDSINYGYTF.

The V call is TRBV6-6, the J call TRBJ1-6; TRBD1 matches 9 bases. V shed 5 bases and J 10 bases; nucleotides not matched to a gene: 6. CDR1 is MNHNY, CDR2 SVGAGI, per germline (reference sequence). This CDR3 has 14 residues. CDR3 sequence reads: CASSKGQGVSPLHF. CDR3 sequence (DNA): TGTGCCAGCAGTAAGGGACAGGGAGTCTCACCCCTCCACTTT.

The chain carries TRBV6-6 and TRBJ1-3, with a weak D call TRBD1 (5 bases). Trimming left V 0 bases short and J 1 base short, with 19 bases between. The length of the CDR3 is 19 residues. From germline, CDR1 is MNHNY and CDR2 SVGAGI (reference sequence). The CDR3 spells CASSYSYEPEGKSGNTIYF. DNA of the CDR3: TGTGCCAGCAGTTACTCCTATGAACCTGAGGGGAAATCTGGAAACACCATATATTTT.

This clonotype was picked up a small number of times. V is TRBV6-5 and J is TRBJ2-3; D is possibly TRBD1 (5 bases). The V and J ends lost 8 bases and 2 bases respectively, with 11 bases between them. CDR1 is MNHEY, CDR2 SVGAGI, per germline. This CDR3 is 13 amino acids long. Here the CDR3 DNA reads TGTGCCAGCGGCCGGACATACACAGATACGCAGTATTTT. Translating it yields CASGRTYTDTQYF.

Written as DNA, the CDR3 is TGCGCCAGCAGCCAACAGGGGCGACCCACAGATACGCAGTATTTT. This encodes CASSQQGRPTDTQYF. This rearrangement joins TRBV4-1 to TRBJ2-3, with D maybe TRBD1 (6 bases). V lost 2 bases and J 2 bases, leaving 11 bases between the germline ends. Germline CDR1 MGHRA, CDR2 YSYEKL. The CDR3 is made up of 15 amino acids.

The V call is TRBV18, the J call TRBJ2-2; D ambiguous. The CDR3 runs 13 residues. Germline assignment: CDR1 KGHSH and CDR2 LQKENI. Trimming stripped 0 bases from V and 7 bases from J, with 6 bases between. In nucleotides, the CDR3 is TGTGCCAGCTCACCACCGCAGGACGGGGAGCTGTTTTTT. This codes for CASSPPQDGELFF.

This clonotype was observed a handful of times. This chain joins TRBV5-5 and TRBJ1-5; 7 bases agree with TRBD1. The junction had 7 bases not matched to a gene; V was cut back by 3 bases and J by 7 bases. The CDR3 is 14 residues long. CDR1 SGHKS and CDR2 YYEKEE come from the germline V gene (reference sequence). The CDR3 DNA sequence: TGTGCCAGCAGCTGGGACAGCCTTTACCAGCCCCAGCATTTT. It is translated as CASSWDSLYQPQHF.

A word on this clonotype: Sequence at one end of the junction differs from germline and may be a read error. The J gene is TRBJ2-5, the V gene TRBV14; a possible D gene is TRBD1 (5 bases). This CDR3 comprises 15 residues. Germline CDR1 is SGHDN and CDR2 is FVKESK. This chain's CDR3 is CSSSQGAMYAETQYF. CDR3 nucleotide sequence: TGTTCCAGCAGCCAAGGGGCCATGTATGCGGAGACCCAGTACTTC. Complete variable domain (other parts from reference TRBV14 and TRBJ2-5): EAGVTQFPSHSVIEKGQTVTLRCDPISGHDNLYWYRRVMGKEIKFLLHFVKESKQDESGMPNNRFLAERTGGTYSTLKVQPAELEDSGVYFCSSSQGAMYAETQYFGPGTRLLVL.

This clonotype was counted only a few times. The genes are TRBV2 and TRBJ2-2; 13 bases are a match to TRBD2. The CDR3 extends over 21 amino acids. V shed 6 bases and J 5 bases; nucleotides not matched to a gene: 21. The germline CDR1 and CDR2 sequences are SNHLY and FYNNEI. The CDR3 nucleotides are TGTGCCAGCAGCGAACCTATACTAGCGGGGGGGGAGAGTCGCAGGACCGGGGAGCTGTTTTTT. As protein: CASSEPILAGGESRRTGELFF.

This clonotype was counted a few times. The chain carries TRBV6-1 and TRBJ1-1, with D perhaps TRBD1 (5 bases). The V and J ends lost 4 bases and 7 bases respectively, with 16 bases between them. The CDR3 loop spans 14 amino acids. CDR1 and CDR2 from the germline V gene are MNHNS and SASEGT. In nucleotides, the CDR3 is TGTGCCAGCAGTGTGAGGGAAGGGGATGGTGAAGCTTTCTTT. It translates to CASSVREGDGEAFF.

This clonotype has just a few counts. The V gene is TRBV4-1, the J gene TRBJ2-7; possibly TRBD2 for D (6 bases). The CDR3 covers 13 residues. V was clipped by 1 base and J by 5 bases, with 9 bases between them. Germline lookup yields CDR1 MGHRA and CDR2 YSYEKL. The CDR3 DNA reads TGCGCCAGCAGCCAAGGCGGGATGGACGAGCAGTACTTC. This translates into CASSQGGMDEQYF.